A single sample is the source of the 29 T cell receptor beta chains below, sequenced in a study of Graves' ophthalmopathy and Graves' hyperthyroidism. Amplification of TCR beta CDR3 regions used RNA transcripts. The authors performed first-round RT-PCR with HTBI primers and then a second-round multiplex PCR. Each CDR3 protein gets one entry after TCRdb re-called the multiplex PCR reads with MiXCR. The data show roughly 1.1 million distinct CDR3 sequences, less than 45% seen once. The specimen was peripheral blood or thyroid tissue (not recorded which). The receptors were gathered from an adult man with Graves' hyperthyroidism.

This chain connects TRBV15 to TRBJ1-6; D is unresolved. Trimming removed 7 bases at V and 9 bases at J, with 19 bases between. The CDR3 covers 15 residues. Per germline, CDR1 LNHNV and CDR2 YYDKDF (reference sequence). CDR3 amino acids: CATTPSKGWVSPLHF. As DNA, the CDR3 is TGTGCCACCACTCCGAGTAAGGGTTGGGTTTCACCCCTCCACTTT.

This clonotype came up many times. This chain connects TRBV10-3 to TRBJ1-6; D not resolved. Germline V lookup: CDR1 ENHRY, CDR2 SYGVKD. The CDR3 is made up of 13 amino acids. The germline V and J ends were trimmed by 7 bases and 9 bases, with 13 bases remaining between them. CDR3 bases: TGTGCCATCAAACCGGACGGTGGTTCACCCCTCCACTTT. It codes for CAIKPDGGSPLHF.

The CDR3 loop is CASSDGTVSNQPQHF. The CDR3 bases are TGTGCCAGCAGCGACGGGACAGTGAGTAATCAGCCCCAGCATTTT. This chain links TRBV7-2 with TRBJ1-5; 7 bases map to TRBD1. CDR1 is SGHTA and CDR2 is FQGNSA in the germline V gene. The J segment lost 4 bases and the V segment lost 5 bases, leaving 8 bases of the junction unmatched. This CDR3 comprises 15 residues.

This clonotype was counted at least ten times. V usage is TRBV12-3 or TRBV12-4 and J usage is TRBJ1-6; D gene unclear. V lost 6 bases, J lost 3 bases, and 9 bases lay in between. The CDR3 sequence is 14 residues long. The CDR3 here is CASSPQHYNSPLHF. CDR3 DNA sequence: TGTGCCAGCAGCCCCCAGCACTATAATTCACCCCTCCACTTT.

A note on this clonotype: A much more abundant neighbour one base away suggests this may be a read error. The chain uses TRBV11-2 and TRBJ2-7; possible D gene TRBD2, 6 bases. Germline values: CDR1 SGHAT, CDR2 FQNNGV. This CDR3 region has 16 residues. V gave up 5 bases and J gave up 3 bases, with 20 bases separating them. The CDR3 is CASSRWDSQGRYEQYF. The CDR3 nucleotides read TGTGCCAGCAGCCGGTGGGACTCCCAGGGACGCTACGAGCAGTACTTC.

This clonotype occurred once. The chain's CDR3 is CAIRGRFYEQYF. CDR3 bases: TGTGCCATCAGGGGGAGATTTTACGAGCAGTACTTC. The rearrangement uses TRBV10-3 and TRBJ2-7; the D gene is possibly TRBD2 (5 bases). The length of the CDR3 is 12 residues. CDR1 is ENHRY and CDR2 is SYGVKD in the germline V gene. With 6 bases removed from V and 4 bases from J, the gap between germline ends came to 10 bases.

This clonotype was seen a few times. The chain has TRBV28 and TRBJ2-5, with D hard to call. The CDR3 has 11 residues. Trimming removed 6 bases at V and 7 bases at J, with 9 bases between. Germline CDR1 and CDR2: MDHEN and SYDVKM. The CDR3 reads CASRDPGTQYF. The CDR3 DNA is TGTGCCAGCAGGGACCCCGGGACCCAGTACTTC.

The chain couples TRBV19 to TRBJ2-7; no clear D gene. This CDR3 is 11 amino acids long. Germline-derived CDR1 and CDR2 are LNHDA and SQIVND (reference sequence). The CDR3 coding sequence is TGTGAGAGTACCGGCACCTACGAGCAGTACTTC. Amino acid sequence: CESTGTYEQYF.

The CDR3 bases are TGTGCCAGCAGCCCCCGGATGGGCGGGACGACCTACGAGCAGTACTTC. It specifies CASSPRMGGTTYEQYF. The rearrangement joins TRBV7-2 to TRBJ2-7; D is perhaps TRBD2 (6 bases). The CDR3 totals 16 residues. Germline CDR1 and CDR2: SGHTA and FQGNSA. Between the trimmed V and J ends, which lost 5 bases and 2 bases, there was a span of 19 bases.

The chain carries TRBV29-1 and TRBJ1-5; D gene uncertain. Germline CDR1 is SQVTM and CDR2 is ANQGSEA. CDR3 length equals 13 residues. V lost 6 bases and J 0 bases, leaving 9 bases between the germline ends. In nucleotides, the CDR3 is TGCAGCGTCCGTGCCACTAGCAATCAGCCCCAGCATTTT. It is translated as CSVRATSNQPQHF.

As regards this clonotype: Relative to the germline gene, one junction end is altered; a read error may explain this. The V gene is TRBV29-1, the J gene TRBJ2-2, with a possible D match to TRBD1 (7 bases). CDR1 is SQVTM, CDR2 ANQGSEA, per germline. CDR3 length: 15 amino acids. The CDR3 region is CSVVTRGVNTGELFF. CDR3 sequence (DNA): TGCAGCGTCGTCACCAGGGGGGTGAACACTGGGGAGCTGTTTTTT.

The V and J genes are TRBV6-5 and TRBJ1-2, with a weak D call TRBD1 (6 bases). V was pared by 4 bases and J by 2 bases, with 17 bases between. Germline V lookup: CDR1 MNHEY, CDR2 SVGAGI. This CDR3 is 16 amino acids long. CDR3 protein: CASSLGGTGLNYGYTF. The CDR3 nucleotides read TGTGCCAGCAGTTTAGGGGGTACAGGGCTAAACTATGGCTACACCTTC.

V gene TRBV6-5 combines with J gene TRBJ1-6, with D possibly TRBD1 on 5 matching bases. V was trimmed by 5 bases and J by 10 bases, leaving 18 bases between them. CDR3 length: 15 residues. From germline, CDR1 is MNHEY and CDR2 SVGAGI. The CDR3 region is CASSEAAGPSSPLHF. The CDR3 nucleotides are TGTGCCAGCAGTGAAGCCGCAGGGCCCTCCTCACCCCTCCACTTT.

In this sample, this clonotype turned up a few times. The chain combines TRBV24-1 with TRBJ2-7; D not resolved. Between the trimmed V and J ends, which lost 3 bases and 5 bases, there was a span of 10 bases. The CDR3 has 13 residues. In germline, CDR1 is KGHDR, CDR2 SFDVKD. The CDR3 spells CATSDPHMDEQYF. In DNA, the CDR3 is TGTGCCACCAGTGATCCACACATGGACGAGCAGTACTTC.

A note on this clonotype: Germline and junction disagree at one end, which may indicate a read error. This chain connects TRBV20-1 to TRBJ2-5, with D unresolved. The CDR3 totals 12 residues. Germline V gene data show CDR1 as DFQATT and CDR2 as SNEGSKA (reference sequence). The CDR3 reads CSARDIQGTQYF. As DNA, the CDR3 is TGCAGTGCTAGAGATATACAAGGGACCCAGTACTTC.

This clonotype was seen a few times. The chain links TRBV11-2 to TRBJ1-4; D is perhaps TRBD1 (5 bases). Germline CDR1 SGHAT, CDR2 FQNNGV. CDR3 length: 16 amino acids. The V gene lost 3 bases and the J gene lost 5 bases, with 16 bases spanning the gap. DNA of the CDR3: TGTGCCAGCAGCTTGAACTACGGGGACCAAAATGAAAAACTGTTTTTT. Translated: CASSLNYGDQNEKLFF.

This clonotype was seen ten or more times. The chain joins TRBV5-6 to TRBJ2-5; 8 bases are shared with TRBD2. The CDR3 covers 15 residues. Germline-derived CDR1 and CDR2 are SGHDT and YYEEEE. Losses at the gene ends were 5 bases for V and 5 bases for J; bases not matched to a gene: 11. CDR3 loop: CASRIVGGGRETQYF. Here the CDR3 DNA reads TGTGCCAGCAGAATTGTCGGGGGCGGGAGGGAGACCCAGTACTTC.

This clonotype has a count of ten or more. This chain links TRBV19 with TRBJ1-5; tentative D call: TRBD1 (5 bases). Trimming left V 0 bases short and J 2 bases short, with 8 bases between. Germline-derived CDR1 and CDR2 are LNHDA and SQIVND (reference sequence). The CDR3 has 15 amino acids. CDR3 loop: CASSIERDRNQPQHF. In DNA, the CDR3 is TGTGCCAGTAGTATAGAGCGGGACCGCAATCAGCCCCAGCATTTT.

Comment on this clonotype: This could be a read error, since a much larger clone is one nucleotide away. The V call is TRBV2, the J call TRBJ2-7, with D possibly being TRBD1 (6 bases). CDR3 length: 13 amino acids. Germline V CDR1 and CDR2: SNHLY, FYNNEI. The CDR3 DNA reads TGTGCCAGCAGCCCAGGGGCGGTCTACGGGCAGTACTTC. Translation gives CASSPGAVYGQYF.

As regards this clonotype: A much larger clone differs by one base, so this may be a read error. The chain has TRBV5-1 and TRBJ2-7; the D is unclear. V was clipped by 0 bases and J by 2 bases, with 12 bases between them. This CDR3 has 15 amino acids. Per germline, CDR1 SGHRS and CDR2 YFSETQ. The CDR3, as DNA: TGCGCCAGCAGCTTGGAGGACGGTCGCCCCTACGAGCAGTACTTC. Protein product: CASSLEDGRPYEQYF.

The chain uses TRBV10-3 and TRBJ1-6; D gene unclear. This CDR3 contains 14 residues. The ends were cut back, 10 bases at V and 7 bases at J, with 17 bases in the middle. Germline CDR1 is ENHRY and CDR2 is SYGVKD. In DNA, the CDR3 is TGTGCCACCGACAAGGGTCAGACAAATTCACCCCTCCACTTT. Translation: CATDKGQTNSPLHF.

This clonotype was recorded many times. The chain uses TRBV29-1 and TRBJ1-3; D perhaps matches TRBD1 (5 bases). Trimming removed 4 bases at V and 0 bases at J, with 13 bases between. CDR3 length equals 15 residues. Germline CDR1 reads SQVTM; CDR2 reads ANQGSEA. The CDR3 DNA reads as TGCAGCGTTGGGGACGGGAAAAGCTCTGGAAACACCATATATTTT. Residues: CSVGDGKSSGNTIYF.

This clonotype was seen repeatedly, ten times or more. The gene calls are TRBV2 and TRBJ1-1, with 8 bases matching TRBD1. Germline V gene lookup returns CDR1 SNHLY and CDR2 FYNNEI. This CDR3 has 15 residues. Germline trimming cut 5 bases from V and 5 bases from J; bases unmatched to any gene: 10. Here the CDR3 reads CASSQYQGARTEAFF. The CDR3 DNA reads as TGTGCCAGCAGTCAATACCAGGGGGCGCGAACTGAAGCTTTCTTT. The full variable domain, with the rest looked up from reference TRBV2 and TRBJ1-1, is EPEVTQTPSHQVTQMGQEVILRCVPISNHLYFYWYRQILGQKVEFLVSFYNNEISEKSEIFDDQFSVERPDGSNFTLKIRSTKLEDSAMYFCASSQYQGARTEAFFGQGTRLTVV.

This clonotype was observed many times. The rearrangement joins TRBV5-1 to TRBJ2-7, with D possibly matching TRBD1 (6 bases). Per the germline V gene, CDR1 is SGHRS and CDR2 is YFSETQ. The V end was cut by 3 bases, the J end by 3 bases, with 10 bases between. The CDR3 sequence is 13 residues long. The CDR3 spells CASSSRTDYEQYF. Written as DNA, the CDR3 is TGCGCCAGCAGCTCGAGGACAGACTACGAGCAGTACTTC. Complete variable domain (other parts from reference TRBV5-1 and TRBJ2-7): KAGVTQTPRYLIKTRGQQVTLSCSPISGHRSVSWYQQTPGQGLQFLFEYFSETQRNKGNFPGRFSGRQFSNSRSEMNVSTLELGDSALYLCASSSRTDYEQYFGPGTRLTVT.

The CDR3 nucleotides read TGCGCCAGCAGCTTGGCCGTCAGGTCACCCCTCCACTTT. This codes for CASSLAVRSPLHF. This sequence joins TRBV5-1 and TRBJ1-6; D is ambiguous. V lost 0 bases to trimming and J lost 10 bases, with 8 bases between them. The CDR3 has 13 residues. The germline gives CDR1 SGHRS, CDR2 YFSETQ.

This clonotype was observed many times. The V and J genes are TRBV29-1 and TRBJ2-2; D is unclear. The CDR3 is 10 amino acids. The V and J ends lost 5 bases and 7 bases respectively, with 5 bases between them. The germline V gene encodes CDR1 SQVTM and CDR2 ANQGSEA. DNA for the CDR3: TGCAGCGTTCTTGACGGGGAGCTGTTTTTT. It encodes CSVLDGELFF.

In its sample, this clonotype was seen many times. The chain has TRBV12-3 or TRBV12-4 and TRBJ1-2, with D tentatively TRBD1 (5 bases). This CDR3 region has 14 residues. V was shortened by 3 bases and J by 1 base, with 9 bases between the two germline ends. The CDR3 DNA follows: TGTGCCAGCAGTTTCGGCGGGGGTAACTATGGCTACACCTTC. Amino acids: CASSFGGGNYGYTF.

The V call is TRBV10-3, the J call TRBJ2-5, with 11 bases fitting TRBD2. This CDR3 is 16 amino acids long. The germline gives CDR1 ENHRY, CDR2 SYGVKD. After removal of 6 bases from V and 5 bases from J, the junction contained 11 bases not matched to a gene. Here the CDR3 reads CAIRAGTSGAGETQYF. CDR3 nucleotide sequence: TGTGCCATCAGGGCCGGGACTAGCGGCGCGGGGGAGACCCAGTACTTC.

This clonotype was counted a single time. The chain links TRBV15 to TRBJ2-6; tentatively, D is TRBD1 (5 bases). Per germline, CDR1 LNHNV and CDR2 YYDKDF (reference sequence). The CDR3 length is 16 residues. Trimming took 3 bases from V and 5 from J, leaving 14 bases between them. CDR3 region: CATSRTRGLRANVLTF. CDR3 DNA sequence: TGTGCCACCAGCAGGACAAGGGGTTTGAGGGCCAACGTCCTGACTTTC.